This T cell receptor beta chain was documented in a study of cytomegalovirus exposure and HLA in healthy donors. This clone was seen more than once but under ten times. PCR amplification relied on 60 Vbeta primers (plus 13 Jbeta primers). Here immunoSEQ multiplex PCR was the method, and the copy in TCRdb shows in-frame clones only, minus some. This sample yields about 36,000 clones, of which approximately 74% are seen a single time; about 7% belongs to the top ten. The sequencing sample was made of PBMCs. The receptor comes from a man aged 30-40 years in good health and CMV-seronegative.

The CDR3 loop reads CASSDRGEWLADTGELFF. As DNA, the CDR3 is TGTGCCAGCAGCGACAGGGGAGAATGGCTAGCGGACACCGGGGAGCTGTTTTTT. The chain is built from TRBV2 and TRBJ2-2; weak D call: TRBD1 (8 bases). The CDR3 consists of 18 residues. The germline gives CDR1 SNHLY, CDR2 FYNNEI. Trimming removed 6 bases from V and 3 bases from J, with 23 bases in between.